In its sample, the clone carrying this T cell receptor (beta chain) was seen many times. V lost 6 bases to trimming and J lost 6 bases, with 17 bases between them. The CDR3 loop spans 13 amino acids. The germline V gene encodes CDR1 DFQATT and CDR2 SNEGSKA (reference sequence). This sample is part of a study of T-cell memory formation after mild COVID-19. TCRdb reprocessed the 5' RACE reads with MiXCR, giving one entry per CDR3 protein. The table includes around 310,000 distinct CDR3 sequences, roughly 15% detected once. Sequencing used PBMCs or a T cell subset sorted from them (not recorded which). The chain carries TRBV20-1 and TRBJ1-2; D is undetermined. This clonotype was obtained from a young man who had mild COVID-19 (a few samples of this study predate the infection). Cell type and time point are not known. In nucleotides, the CDR3 is TGCAGTGCCATTCTTCACACAGTCGATGGCTACACCTTC. Translating gives CSAILHTVDGYTF.